The 3 T cell receptor beta chains given below trace back to one sample, sequenced in a study of low-dose radiotherapy and immunotherapy resistance in tumors. First-strand cDNA used TRAV- and TRBV-specific primers, covering alpha and beta chains. Amplification of TCRs used a constant-region primer and V-primer adapter for 20 PCR cycles. Using its own MiXCR run on the reads, TCRdb lists one record per CDR3 protein. Of around 65,000 distinct CDR3 sequences in the sample, around 27% were seen once. Regarding time point: before trial treatment. The sequencing used PBMCs, collected before treatment. The receptors come from a male donor with rectosigmoid adenocarcinoma.

The table lists this clonotype with many counts. V and J are TRBV6-1 and TRBJ1-1; D might be TRBD1 (5 bases). Germline CDR1 MNHNS, CDR2 SASEGT. CDR3 size: 13 residues. The germline V and J ends were trimmed by 2 bases and 4 bases, with 8 bases remaining between them. This chain's CDR3 is CASSELGGTEAFF. CDR3 nucleotide sequence: TGTGCCAGCAGTGAACTGGGGGGCACTGAAGCTTTCTTT.

The chain carries TRBV6-2 or TRBV6-3 and TRBJ1-2; 7 bases are a match to TRBD1. J lost 7 bases, V lost 7 bases, and 15 bases had no gene match. Looked up from germline, CDR1 is MNHEY and CDR2 is SVGEGT. The CDR3 is 15 residues long. The CDR3 here is CASTETGTVRGGYTF. DNA of the CDR3: TGTGCCAGCACCGAAACCGGGACAGTGCGTGGTGGCTACACCTTC.

This clonotype was counted at least ten times. The chain has TRBV7-2 and TRBJ1-1, with 11 positions matching TRBD1. Germline loops: CDR1 SGHTA, CDR2 FQGNSA. This CDR3 contains 14 residues. V was clipped by 5 bases and J by 6 bases; unmatched bases: 5. In nucleotides, the CDR3 is TGTGCCAGCAGCGTAGGACAGGGGGCGGCTGAAGCTTTCTTT. Encoded protein: CASSVGQGAAEAFF.